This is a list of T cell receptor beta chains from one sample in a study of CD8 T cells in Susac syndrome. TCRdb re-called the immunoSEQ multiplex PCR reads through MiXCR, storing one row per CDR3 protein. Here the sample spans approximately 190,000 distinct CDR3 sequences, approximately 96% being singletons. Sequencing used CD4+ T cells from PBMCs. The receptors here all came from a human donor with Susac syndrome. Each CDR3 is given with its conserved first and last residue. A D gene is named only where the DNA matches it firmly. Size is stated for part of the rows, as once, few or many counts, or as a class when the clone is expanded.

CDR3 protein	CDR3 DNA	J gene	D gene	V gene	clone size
CAWSVDGSRQLFF	TGTGCCTGGAGTGTAGATGGGAGCCGTCAGCTGTTTTTT	TRBJ2-2	NA	TRBV30	NA
CASSFEGPFYNEQFF	TGTGCCAGCAGTTTTGAGGGACCATTTTACAATGAGCAGTTCTTC	TRBJ2-1	NA	TRBV12-3/TRBV12-4	NA
CASSRSGTDHYGYTF	TGCGCCAGCAGCCGCTCGGGGACAGATCACTATGGCTACACCTTC	TRBJ1-2	TRBD1	TRBV4-3	NA
CASSEGGGTGELFF	TGTGCCAGCAGTGAAGGAGGGGGCACCGGGGAGCTGTTTTTT	TRBJ2-2	NA	TRBV2	NA
CASSQVLRGGLYEQYF	TGCGCCAGCAGCCAAGTTCTACGGGGGGGCCTGTACGAGCAGTACTTC	TRBJ2-7	TRBD2	TRBV4-1	NA
CASSQGPPGAEAFF	TGCGCCAGCAGCCAGGGACCCCCGGGCGCTGAAGCTTTCTTT	TRBJ1-1	NA	TRBV4-3	NA
CASSRTGLDEQFF	TGTGCCAGCTCCCGGACTGGCTTGGATGAGCAGTTCTTC	TRBJ2-1	NA	TRBV7-3	NA
CASSLFGGVYEQYF	TGTGCCAGCAGCTTATTCGGGGGCGTCTACGAGCAGTACTTC	TRBJ2-7	NA	TRBV7-2	NA
CASSQNLAGGPETQYF	TGCGCCAGCAGCCAAAATCTAGCGGGGGGGCCCGAGACCCAGTACTTC	TRBJ2-5	TRBD2	TRBV4-3	NA
CASSEYGAGVKHTDTQYF	TGTGCCAGCAGTGAATATGGTGCAGGGGTGAAGCACACAGATACGCAGTATTTT	TRBJ2-3	NA	TRBV25-1	NA
CASSPPGGLGQPQHF	TGTGCCAGCAGTCCACCGGGGGGATTAGGTCAGCCCCAGCATTTT	TRBJ1-5	NA	TRBV28	NA
CASGIGFYGYTF	TGTGCTAGTGGTATAGGGTTCTATGGCTACACCTTC	TRBJ1-2	NA	TRBV12-5	NA
CASSQGIAMGSYEQYF	TGCGCCAGCAGCCAAGGGATAGCTATGGGGTCCTACGAGCAGTACTTC	TRBJ2-7	NA	TRBV4-1	NA
CASSQGLGGKQYF	TGTGCCAGCAGCCAAGGCTTGGGAGGGAAGCAGTACTTC	TRBJ2-7	TRBD2	TRBV3-1	NA
CASSQERAGAWGSYGYTF	TGCGCCAGCAGCCAAGAAAGGGCTGGGGCTTGGGGGAGCTATGGCTACACCTTC	TRBJ1-2	NA	TRBV4-3	NA
CASSQEAGANYGYTF	TGTGCCAGCAGCCAAGAAGCCGGGGCCAACTATGGCTACACCTTC	TRBJ1-2	NA	TRBV14	NA
CASSSYREQYF	TGTGCCAGCAGTTCATATCGCGAGCAGTACTTC	TRBJ2-7	NA	TRBV12-3/TRBV12-4	NA
CASSSPRTGLAKNIQYF	TGTGCCAGCAGTTCACCGAGAACGGGTCTAGCCAAAAACATTCAGTACTTC	TRBJ2-4	NA	TRBV28	NA
CASSQRGGQSVHF	TGTGCCAGCAGCCAACGGGGTGGACAGAGCGTCCACTTT	TRBJ1-6	NA	TRBV3-1	NA
CSVFEDREGYGYTF	TGCAGCGTATTTGAGGACAGGGAAGGGTATGGCTACACCTTC	TRBJ1-2	TRBD1	TRBV29-1	NA
CASSAGSRRPYEQYF	TGTGCCAGCAGTGCAGGGAGTAGACGCCCCTACGAGCAGTACTTC	TRBJ2-7	NA	TRBV3-1	NA
CATSRDLTGTGYGYTF	TGTGCCACCAGCAGAGATTTGACAGGGACCGGCTATGGCTACACCTTC	TRBJ1-2	TRBD1	TRBV15	NA
CASSASNRQETQYF	TGTGCCAGCAGCGCCTCTAACCGACAAGAGACCCAGTACTTC	TRBJ2-5	NA	TRBV9	once
CATSRDPQGSSQPQHF	TGTGCCACCAGCAGAGATCCCCAGGGTTCAAGTCAGCCCCAGCATTTT	TRBJ1-5	NA	TRBV15	NA
CASRAGAGDTQYF	TGTGCCAGCAGGGCGGGGGCCGGAGATACGCAGTATTTT	TRBJ2-3	NA	TRBV9	NA
CASSVLTGYTEAFF	TGTGCCAGCAGCGTACTGACAGGGTACACTGAAGCTTTCTTT	TRBJ1-1	TRBD1	TRBV9	NA
CASSQEKGNYGYTF	TGCGCCAGCAGCCAAGAAAAGGGAAACTATGGCTACACCTTC	TRBJ1-2	NA	TRBV4-3	NA
CATSDTAASSYNEQFF	TGTGCCACCAGTGACACAGCGGCGAGCTCCTACAATGAGCAGTTCTTC	TRBJ2-1	NA	TRBV24-1	NA
CASSGRGGASYNEQFF	TGTGCCAGCAGCGGGAGAGGGGGGGCCTCCTACAATGAGCAGTTCTTC	TRBJ2-1	NA	TRBV7-2	NA
CASSYPTSPFKETQYF	TGTGCCAGCAGTTATCCGACTAGCCCCTTTAAGGAGACCCAGTACTTC	TRBJ2-5	TRBD2	TRBV6-5	once
CASHGGSYEQYF	TGTGCCAGCCACGGGGGGTCCTACGAGCAGTACTTC	TRBJ2-7	TRBD2	TRBV12-3/TRBV12-4	NA
CSVARDGRTGYTF	TGCAGCGTTGCCCGGGATGGCAGAACTGGCTACACCTTC	TRBJ1-2	NA	TRBV29-1	NA
CASSQHRVDTGELFF	TGTGCCAGCAGCCAGCACAGGGTGGACACCGGGGAGCTGTTTTTT	TRBJ2-2	NA	TRBV3-1	NA
CSARDRGWGTEAFF	TGCAGTGCTAGAGATCGTGGGTGGGGCACTGAAGCTTTCTTT	TRBJ1-1	NA	TRBV20-1	NA
CASSVGGGQGRYEQYF	TGTGCCAGCAGCGTAGGAGGGGGACAGGGGAGGTACGAGCAGTACTTC	TRBJ2-7	TRBD1	TRBV9	NA
CASAGGRTTVELFF	TGTGCCAGCGCAGGGGGCCGGACCACTGTTGAACTGTTTTTT	TRBJ1-4	TRBD1	TRBV12-3/TRBV12-4	NA
CASSLPETQYF	TGTGCCAGCAGCTTACCAGAGACCCAGTACTTC	TRBJ2-5	NA	TRBV7-9	NA
CASSRAGSQETQYF	TGTGCCAGCAGCCGGGCTGGCAGTCAAGAGACCCAGTACTTC	TRBJ2-5	NA	TRBV7-2	NA
CASRIKTGGGGYTF	TGCGCCAGCAGGATCAAAACAGGGGGGGGTGGCTACACCTTC	TRBJ1-2	TRBD1	TRBV23-1	NA
CASSVHTGGGTGELFF	TGTGCCAGCAGCGTCCATACGGGGGGCGGCACCGGGGAGCTGTTTTTT	TRBJ2-2	NA	TRBV11-2	NA
CSALLGVGSPLHF	TGCAGTGCCCTTCTCGGGGTCGGCTCACCCCTCCACTTT	TRBJ1-6	NA	TRBV20-1	NA
CASSLGDAQETQYF	TGCGCCAGCAGCTTGGGGGATGCACAAGAGACCCAGTACTTC	TRBJ2-5	NA	TRBV5-1	once
CASKGVSYNSPLHF	TGTGCCTCCAAGGGGGTCTCCTATAATTCACCCCTCCACTTT	TRBJ1-6	NA	TRBV19	NA
CSVRMGSSGNTIYF	TGCAGCGTGCGAATGGGGAGCTCTGGAAACACCATATATTTT	TRBJ1-3	NA	TRBV29-1	NA
CASSFGWGEQFF	TGTGCCAGCAGCTTTGGGTGGGGTGAGCAGTTCTTC	TRBJ2-1	NA	TRBV7-2	NA
CASTDEVGWEQFF	TGTGCCAGCACAGACGAGGTGGGGTGGGAGCAGTTCTTC	TRBJ2-1	NA	TRBV6-5	NA
CASSSRRNSPLHF	TGTGCCAGCAGTTCCAGGAGAAATTCACCCCTCCACTTT	TRBJ1-6	NA	TRBV12-3/TRBV12-4	NA
CASGLTGFMTQYF	TGTGCTAGTGGTTTGACAGGTTTCATGACCCAGTACTTC	TRBJ2-5	NA	TRBV12-5	NA
CASILRNGNQPQHF	TGTGCCAGTATCCTCCGAAACGGCAATCAGCCCCAGCATTTT	TRBJ1-5	NA	TRBV19	NA
CAISERGTETMGYTF	TGTGCCATCAGTGAACGAGGGACGGAGACTATGGGCTACACCTTC	TRBJ1-2	NA	TRBV10-3	NA